The present TCR beta chain was sequenced within a study of T cells after yellow fever vaccination. The overall study: Fractions of low cell number were prepared using SMART-Seq v4 Ultra Low Input.

Trimming took 6 bases from V and 4 from J; bases not matched to a gene: 8. Germline-derived CDR1 and CDR2 are SGHTA and FQGTGA. The CDR3 spans 15 residues. Overall study results and limits: Detected again after the booster were most primary-vaccination clones, at 95% to 96% CD4 and 88% CD8.

UMIs were added to TCR cDNA along with a universal primer site when it was made by 5'RACE template switching. MiXCR, run by TCRdb on the 5' RACE reads, gives a single entry per CDR3 protein. This table has 150,000 to 200,000 distinct CDR3 sequences, 8% to 13% appearing once. The sample holds many counts of this clonotype. As yet, its antigen is unknown. The chain links TRBV7-3 to TRBJ2-5; 10 nucleotides agree with TRBD2. The source of this sequence is a man aged 18 to 30 who received the YFV17D yellow fever vaccine. The sequenced sample was CD8+ T cells sorted from PBMCs, obtained 15 days after the yellow fever booster vaccination. In nucleotides, the CDR3 is TGTGCCAGCAGTCCCAGCGGGGGGGCTGGAGAGACCCAGTACTTC. Its protein product is CASSPSGGAGETQYF.